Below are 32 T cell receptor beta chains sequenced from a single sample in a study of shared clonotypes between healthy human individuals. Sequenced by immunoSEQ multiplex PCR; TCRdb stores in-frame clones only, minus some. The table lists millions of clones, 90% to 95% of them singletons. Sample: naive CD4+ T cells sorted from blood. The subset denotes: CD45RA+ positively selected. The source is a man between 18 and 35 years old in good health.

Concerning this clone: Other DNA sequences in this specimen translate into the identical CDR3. The CDR3: CAWSNIYEQYF. The CDR3 DNA follows: TGTGCCTGGAGCAACATTTACGAGCAGTACTTC. This chain links TRBV30 with TRBJ2-7; D gene unclear. Trimming left V 3 bases short and J 4 bases short, with 7 bases between. CDR1 and CDR2 from the germline V gene are GTSNPN and SVGIG (reference sequence). There are 11 residues in the CDR3.

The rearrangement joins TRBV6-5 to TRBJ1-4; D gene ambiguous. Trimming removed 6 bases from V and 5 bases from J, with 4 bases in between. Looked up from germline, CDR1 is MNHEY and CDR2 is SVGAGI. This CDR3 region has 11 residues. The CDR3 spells CASRTNEKLFF. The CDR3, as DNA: TGTGCCAGCAGGACCAATGAAAAACTGTTTTTT.

In DNA, the CDR3 is TGTGCCAGCAGTTCGGACCGACTAGCGGGATCTGAGCAGTTCTTC. It specifies CASSSDRLAGSEQFF. This sequence joins TRBV27 and TRBJ2-1; TRBD2 agrees at 11 bases. Trimming took 4 bases from V and 9 from J; bases not matched to a gene: 8. The CDR3 has 15 residues. Germline V lookup: CDR1 MNHEY, CDR2 SMNVEV (reference sequence).

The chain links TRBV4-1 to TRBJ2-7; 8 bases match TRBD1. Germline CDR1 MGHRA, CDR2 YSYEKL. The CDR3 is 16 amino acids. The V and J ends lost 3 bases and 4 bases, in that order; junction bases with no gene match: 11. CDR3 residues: CASSQVGTRDRYEQYF. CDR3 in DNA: TGCGCCAGCAGCCAGGTGGGTACCCGGGACAGGTACGAGCAGTACTTC.

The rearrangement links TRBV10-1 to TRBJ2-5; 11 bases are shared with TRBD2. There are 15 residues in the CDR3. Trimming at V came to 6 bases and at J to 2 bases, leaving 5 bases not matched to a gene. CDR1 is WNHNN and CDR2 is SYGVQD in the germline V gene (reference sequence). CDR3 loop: CASSLTSGDQETQYF. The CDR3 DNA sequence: TGCGCCAGCAGCCTGACTAGCGGGGATCAAGAGACCCAGTACTTC.

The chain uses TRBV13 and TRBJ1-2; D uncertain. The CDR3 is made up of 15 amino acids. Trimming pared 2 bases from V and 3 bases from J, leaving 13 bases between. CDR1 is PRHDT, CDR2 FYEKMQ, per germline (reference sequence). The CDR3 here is CASSLWGIGYYGYTF. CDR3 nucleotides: TGTGCCAGCAGCTTATGGGGAATAGGGTACTATGGCTACACCTTC.

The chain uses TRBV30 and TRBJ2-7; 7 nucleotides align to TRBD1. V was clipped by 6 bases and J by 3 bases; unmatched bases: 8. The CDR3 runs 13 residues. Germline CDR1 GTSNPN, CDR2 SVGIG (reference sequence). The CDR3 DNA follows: TGTGCCTGCCACCGGGACAGCTACTACGAGCAGTACTTC. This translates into CACHRDSYYEQYF.

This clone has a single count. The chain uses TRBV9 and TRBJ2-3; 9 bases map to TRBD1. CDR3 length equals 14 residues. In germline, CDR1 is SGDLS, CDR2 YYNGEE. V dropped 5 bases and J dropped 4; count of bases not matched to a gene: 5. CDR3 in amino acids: CASRGQGGADTQYF. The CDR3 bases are TGTGCCAGCAGGGGACAGGGTGGGGCAGATACGCAGTATTTT.

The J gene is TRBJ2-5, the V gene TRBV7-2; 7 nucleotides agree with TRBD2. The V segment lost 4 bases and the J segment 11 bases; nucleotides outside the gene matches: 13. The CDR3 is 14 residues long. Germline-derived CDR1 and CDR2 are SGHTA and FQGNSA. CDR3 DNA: TGTGCCAGCAGCTCCGTAAGGACTAGGGGAGAGCAGTACTTC. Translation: CASSSVRTRGEQYF.

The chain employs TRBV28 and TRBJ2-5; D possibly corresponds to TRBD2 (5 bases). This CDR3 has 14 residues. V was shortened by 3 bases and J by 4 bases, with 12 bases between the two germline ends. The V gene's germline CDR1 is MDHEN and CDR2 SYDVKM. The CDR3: CASSLVGGRETQYF. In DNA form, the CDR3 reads TGTGCCAGCAGTTTGGTAGGTGGGAGAGAGACCCAGTACTTC.

CDR3 protein: CSAIDRTEAFF. Written as DNA, the CDR3 is TGCAGTGCTATAGACAGGACTGAAGCTTTCTTT. The chain recombines TRBV20-1 with TRBJ1-1; D is perhaps TRBD1 (6 bases). With 4 bases removed from V and 5 bases from J, the gap between germline ends came to 8 bases. Germline CDR1 is DFQATT and CDR2 is SNEGSKA (reference sequence). The CDR3 has 11 residues.

The CDR3 spells CASSPSGPPYEQYF. DNA of the CDR3: TGTGCCAGCAGCCCAAGCGGGCCCCCCTACGAGCAGTACTTC. The genes are TRBV9 and TRBJ2-7; tentative D call: TRBD2 (6 bases). Looked up from germline, CDR1 is SGDLS and CDR2 is YYNGEE. Trimming pared 4 bases from V and 2 bases from J, leaving 13 bases between. The CDR3 contains 14 residues.

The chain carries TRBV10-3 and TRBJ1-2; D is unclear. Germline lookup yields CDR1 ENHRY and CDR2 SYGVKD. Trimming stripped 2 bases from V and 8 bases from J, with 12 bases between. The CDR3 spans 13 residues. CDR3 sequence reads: CAISEPDARGYTF. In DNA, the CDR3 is TGTGCCATCAGTGAGCCGGACGCGAGGGGCTACACCTTC.

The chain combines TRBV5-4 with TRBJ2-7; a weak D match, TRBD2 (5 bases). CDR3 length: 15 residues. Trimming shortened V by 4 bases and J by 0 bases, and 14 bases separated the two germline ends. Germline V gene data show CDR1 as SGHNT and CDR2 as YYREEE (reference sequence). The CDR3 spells CASSRGLTSSYEQYF. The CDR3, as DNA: TGTGCCAGCAGCCGCGGGCTTACGAGCTCCTACGAGCAGTACTTC. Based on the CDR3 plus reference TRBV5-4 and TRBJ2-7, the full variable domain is ETGVTQSPTHLIKTRGQQVTLRCSSQSGHNTVSWYQQALGQGPQFIFQYYREEENGRGNFPPRFSGLQFPNYSSELNVNALELDDSALYLCASSRGLTSSYEQYFGPGTRLTVT.

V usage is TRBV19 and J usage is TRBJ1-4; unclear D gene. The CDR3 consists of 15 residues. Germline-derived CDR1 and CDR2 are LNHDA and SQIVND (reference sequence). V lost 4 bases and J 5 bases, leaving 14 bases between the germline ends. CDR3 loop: CASSKVGNWNEKLFF. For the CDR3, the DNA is TGTGCCAGTAGTAAGGTCGGGAACTGGAATGAAAAACTGTTTTTT.

The CDR3 nucleotides read TGTGCCAGCTCACCGGAGGGGCGGAATGAAAAACTGTTTTTT. Translation: CASSPEGRNEKLFF. The gene calls are TRBV18 and TRBJ1-4; perhaps TRBD1 as D (5 bases). V lost 3 bases to trimming and J lost 5 bases, with 10 bases between them. There are 14 residues in the CDR3. Germline CDR1 is KGHSH and CDR2 is LQKENI.

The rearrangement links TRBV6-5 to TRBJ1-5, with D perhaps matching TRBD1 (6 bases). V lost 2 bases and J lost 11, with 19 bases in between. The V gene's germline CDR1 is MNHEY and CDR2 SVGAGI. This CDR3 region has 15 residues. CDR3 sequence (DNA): TGTGCCAGCAGTTACACAAAGGGACATTTCGGGGCCCAGCATTTT. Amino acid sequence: CASSYTKGHFGAQHF.

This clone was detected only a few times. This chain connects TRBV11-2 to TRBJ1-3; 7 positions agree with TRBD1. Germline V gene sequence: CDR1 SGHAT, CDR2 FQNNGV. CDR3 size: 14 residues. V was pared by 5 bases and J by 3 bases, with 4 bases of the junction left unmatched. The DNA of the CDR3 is TGTGCCAGCAGCAACCGACAGGGTGGAAACACCATATATTTT. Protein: CASSNRQGGNTIYF.

The CDR3 spells CAINSKGSSYNEQFF. CDR3 DNA: TGTGCCATCAACTCGAAGGGAAGCAGTTACAATGAGCAGTTCTTC. The chain employs TRBV10-3 and TRBJ2-1; D gene unclear. V gave up 7 bases and J gave up 4 bases, with 17 bases separating them. The germline CDR1 and CDR2 sequences are ENHRY and SYGVKD. This CDR3 is built from 15 residues.

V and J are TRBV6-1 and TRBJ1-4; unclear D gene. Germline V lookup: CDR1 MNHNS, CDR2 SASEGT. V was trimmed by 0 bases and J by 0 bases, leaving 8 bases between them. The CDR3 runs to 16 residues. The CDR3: CASSEAVAATNEKLFF. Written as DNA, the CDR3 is TGTGCCAGCAGTGAAGCGGTTGCTGCAACTAATGAAAAACTGTTTTTT.

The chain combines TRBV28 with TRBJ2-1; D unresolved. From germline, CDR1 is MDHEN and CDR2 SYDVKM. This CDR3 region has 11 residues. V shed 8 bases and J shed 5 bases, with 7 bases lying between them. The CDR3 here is CASGFHNEQFF. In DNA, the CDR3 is TGTGCCAGCGGATTTCACAATGAGCAGTTCTTC.

The CDR3 spells CASSFKGAGEQFF. The CDR3 region has the DNA TGTGCCAGCAGCTTCAAAGGAGCCGGTGAGCAGTTCTTC. The rearrangement joins TRBV7-6 to TRBJ2-1, with no clear D. There are 13 residues in the CDR3. CDR1 and CDR2 from the germline V gene are SGHVS and FNYEAQ. Trimming removed 3 bases from V and 9 bases from J, with 12 bases in between.

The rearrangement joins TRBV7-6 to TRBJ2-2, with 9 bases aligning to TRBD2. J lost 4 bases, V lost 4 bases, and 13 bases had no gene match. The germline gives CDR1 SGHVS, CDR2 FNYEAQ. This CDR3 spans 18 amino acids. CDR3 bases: TGTGCCAGCAGCTCCCCCCTTGGCGGGGGGGAGCTCACCGGGGAGCTGTTTTTT. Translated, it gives CASSSPLGGGELTGELFF.

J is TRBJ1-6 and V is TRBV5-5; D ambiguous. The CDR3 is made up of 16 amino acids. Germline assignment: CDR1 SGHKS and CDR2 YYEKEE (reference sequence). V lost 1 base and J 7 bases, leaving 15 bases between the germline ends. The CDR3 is CASSLRNSSPNSPLHF. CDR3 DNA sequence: TGTGCCAGCAGCTTGCGGAATAGCAGTCCAAATTCACCCCTCCACTTT.

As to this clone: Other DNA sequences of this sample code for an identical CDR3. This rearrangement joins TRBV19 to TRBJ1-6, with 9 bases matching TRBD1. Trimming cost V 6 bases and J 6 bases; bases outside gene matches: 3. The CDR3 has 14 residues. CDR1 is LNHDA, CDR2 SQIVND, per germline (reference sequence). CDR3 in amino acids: CASSGTGRNSPLHF. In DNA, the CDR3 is TGTGCCAGTAGCGGGACAGGGCGTAATTCACCCCTCCACTTT.

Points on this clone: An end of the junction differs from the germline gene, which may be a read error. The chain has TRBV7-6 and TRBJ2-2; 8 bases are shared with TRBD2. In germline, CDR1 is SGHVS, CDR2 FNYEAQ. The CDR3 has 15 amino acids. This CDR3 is CASSSYSGNAGELFF. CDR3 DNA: TGTGCCAGCAGCTCCTATAGCGGGAACGCCGGGGAGCTGTTTTTT.

CDR3 residues: CASSLGTSGTTGELFF. CDR3 nucleotide sequence: TGCGCCAGCAGCTTGGGGACTAGCGGGACCACCGGGGAGCTGTTTTTT. The V gene is TRBV5-1, the J gene TRBJ2-2, with 12 bases aligning to TRBD2. This CDR3 comprises 16 residues. Germline CDR1 reads SGHRS; CDR2 reads YFSETQ. J gave up 4 bases and V 0 bases, and 1 base lay outside the gene matches.

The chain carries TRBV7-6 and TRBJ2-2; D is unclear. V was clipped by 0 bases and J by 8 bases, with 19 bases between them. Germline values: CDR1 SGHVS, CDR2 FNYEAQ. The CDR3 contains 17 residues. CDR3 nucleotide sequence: TGTGCCAGCAGCTTAGCCCCATTCGATTTAACTGCAGGGGAGCTGTTTTTT. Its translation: CASSLAPFDLTAGELFF.

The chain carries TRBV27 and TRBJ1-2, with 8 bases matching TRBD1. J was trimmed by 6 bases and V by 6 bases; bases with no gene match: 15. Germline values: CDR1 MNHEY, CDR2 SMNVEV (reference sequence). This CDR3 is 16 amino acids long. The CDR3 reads CASSPMRPDRANGYTF. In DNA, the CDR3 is TGTGCCAGCAGCCCAATGCGACCGGACAGGGCCAATGGCTACACCTTC.

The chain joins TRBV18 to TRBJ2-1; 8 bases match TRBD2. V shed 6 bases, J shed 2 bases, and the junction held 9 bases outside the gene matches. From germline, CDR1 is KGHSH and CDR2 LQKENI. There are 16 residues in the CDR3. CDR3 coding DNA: TGTGCCAGCTCCCGCGACACAGCGGGAGCCTACAATGAGCAGTTCTTC. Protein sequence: CASSRDTAGAYNEQFF.

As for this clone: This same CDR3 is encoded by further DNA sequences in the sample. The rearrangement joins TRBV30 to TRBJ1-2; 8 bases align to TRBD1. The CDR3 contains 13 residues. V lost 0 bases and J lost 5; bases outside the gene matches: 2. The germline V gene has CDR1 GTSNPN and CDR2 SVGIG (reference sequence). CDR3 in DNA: TGTGCCTGGAGTGTACAGGGGGGGTATGGCTACACCTTC. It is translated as CAWSVQGGYGYTF. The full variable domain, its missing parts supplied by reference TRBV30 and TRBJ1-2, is SQTIHQWPATLVQPVGSPLSLECTVEGTSNPNLYWYRQAAGRGLQLLFYSVGIGQISSEVPQNLSASRPQDRQFILSSKKLLLSDSGFYLCAWSVQGGYGYTFGSGTRLTVV.

The CDR3 loop is CASSPRRTGPTYEQYF. The CDR3, as DNA: TGTGCCAGCAGCCCCCGTCGGACTGGGCCAACCTACGAGCAGTACTTC. The rearrangement uses TRBV27 and TRBJ2-7, with D possibly TRBD2 on 5 matching bases. This CDR3 comprises 16 residues. CDR1 and CDR2 from the germline V gene are MNHEY and SMNVEV (reference sequence). V lost 6 bases to trimming and J lost 2 bases, with 20 bases between them.